The rows below give T cell receptor beta chains drawn from one sample of a study of graft-versus-host responses after intestinal transplantation. No antigens are known for them. Assay: immunoSEQ multiplex PCR; the TCRdb copy retains only in-frame clones and omits some. The data show 35,000 to 45,000 clones, with 94% seen just once and about 0.2% held by the top ten. The specimen was unstimulated CD4+ T cells sorted from spleen or lymph node cells, collected before transplant. The origin of the receptors is a human donor who was the organ donor for an intestinal transplant. Each CDR3 is given with its conserved first and last residue. D genes are given only for firm matches.

V gene	J gene	D gene	CDR3 DNA	CDR3 protein
TRBV27	TRBJ2-7	NA	TGTGCCAGCAGTTTTAGGGGTACTAGGGGCGAGCAGTACTTC	CASSFRGTRGEQYF
TRBV5-4	TRBJ1-3	NA	TGTGCCAGCAGCTTGAAAGGAAGCTCTGGAAACACCATATATTTT	CASSLKGSSGNTIYF
TRBV6-1	TRBJ2-3	NA	TGTGCCAGCAGCCCAGGGGCGAGCACAGATACGCAGTATTTT	CASSPGASTDTQYF
TRBV20-1	TRBJ1-3	NA	TGCAGTGCTAGAGGAAACACCATATATTTT	CSARGNTIYF
TRBV11-2	TRBJ2-5	NA	TGTGCCAGCAGCCTAGGTCGGGCTAGGGGAGAGACCCAGTACTTC	CASSLGRARGETQYF
TRBV11-2	TRBJ2-3	TRBD2	TGTGCCAGCAGCTTACTAGCGGGGGCCCGCATTTCTAGCACAGATACGCAGTATTTT	CASSLLAGARISSTDTQYF
TRBV11-2	TRBJ1-6	NA	TGTGCCAGCAGCTTGAGACGAGTCAATTCACCCCTCCACTTT	CASSLRRVNSPLHF
TRBV7-3	TRBJ2-1	TRBD2	TGTGCCAGCAGCTTAATAGCGGGGATATCTTACAATGAGCAGTTCTTC	CASSLIAGISYNEQFF
TRBV20-1	TRBJ2-5	NA	TGCAGTGCTAGTTGGGAGACCCAGTACTTC	CSASWETQYF
TRBV19	TRBJ1-1	TRBD1	TGTGCCAGTAGTAGCGGACGGACAGGGGGCCTCACTGAAGCTTTCTTT	CASSSGRTGGLTEAFF
TRBV7-8	TRBJ2-7	NA	TGTGCCAGCAGCTTAGTAGCATATAGAGGGGTGGAGTACGAGCAGTACTTC	CASSLVAYRGVEYEQYF
TRBV6-5	TRBJ1-6	NA	TGTGCCAGCAAACTAAGGATATTGGGAATTTCACCCCTCCACTTT	CASKLRILGISPLHF
TRBV10-3	TRBJ2-7	TRBD2	TGTGCCATCAGTGAGCTCACGTTTCGGGGGGGAGTCGAGCAGTACTTC	CAISELTFRGGVEQYF
TRBV13	TRBJ1-2	NA	TGTGCCAGCAGCTTAACTAACTATGGCTACACCTTC	CASSLTNYGYTF
TRBV4-2	TRBJ2-3	NA	TGTGCCAGCAGCCAAGAATTAGGTGCCAGCGATACGCAGTATTTT	CASSQELGASDTQYF